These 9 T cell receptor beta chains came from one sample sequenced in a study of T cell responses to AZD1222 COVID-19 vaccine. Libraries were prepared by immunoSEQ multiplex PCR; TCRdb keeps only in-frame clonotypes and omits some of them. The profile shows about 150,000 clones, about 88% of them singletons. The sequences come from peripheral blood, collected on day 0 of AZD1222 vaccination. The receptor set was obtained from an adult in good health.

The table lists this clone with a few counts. CDR3 loop: CATSHRDTQYF. In DNA form, the CDR3 reads TGTGCCACCTCGCACCGAGATACGCAGTATTTT. The rearrangement uses TRBV24-1 and TRBJ2-3; D is unresolved. The germline V and J ends were trimmed by 9 bases and 5 bases, with 8 bases remaining between them. The CDR3 is made up of 11 amino acids. CDR1 and CDR2 (germline): KGHDR, SFDVKD.

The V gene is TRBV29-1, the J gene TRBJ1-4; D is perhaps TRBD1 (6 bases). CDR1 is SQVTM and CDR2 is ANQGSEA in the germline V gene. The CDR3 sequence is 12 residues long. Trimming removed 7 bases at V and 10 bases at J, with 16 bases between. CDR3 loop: CSASPGEGKLFF. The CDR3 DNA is TGCAGCGCTAGTCCAGGGGAAGGAAAACTGTTTTTT.

CDR3 nucleotide sequence: TGTGCCAGTAGTATACAGGGTTCCAGCAATCAGCCCCAGCATTTT. Translated, it gives CASSIQGSSNQPQHF. The chain recombines TRBV19 with TRBJ1-5; possibly TRBD1 for D (5 bases). This CDR3 is built from 15 residues. CDR1 and CDR2 from the germline V gene are LNHDA and SQIVND (reference sequence). V was cut by 2 bases and J by 1 base, with 9 bases left in between.

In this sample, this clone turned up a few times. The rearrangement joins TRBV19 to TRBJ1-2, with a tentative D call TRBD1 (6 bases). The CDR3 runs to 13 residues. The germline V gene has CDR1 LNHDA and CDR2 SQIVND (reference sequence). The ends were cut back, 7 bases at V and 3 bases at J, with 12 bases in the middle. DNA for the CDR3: TGTGCCAGTATGGAACAGGGATACTATGGCTACACCTTC. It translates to CASMEQGYYGYTF.

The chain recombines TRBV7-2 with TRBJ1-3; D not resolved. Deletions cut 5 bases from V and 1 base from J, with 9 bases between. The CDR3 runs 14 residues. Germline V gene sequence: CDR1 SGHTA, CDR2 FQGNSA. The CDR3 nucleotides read TGTGCCAGCAGCCCTGACGGATCTGGAAACACCATATATTTT. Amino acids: CASSPDGSGNTIYF.

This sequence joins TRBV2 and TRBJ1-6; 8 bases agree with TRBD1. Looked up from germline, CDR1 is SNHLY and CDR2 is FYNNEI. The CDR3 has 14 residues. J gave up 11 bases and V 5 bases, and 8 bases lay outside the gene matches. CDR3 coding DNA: TGTGCCAGCAGTCCCGGACAGGGTGTAACACCCCTCCACTTT. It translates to CASSPGQGVTPLHF.

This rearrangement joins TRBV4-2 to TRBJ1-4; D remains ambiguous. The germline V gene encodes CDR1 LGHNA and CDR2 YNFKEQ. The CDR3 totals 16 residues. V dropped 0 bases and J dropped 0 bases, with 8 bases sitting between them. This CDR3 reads CASSQDSIATNEKLFF. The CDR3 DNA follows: TGTGCCAGCAGCCAAGATAGCATAGCAACTAATGAAAAACTGTTTTTT.

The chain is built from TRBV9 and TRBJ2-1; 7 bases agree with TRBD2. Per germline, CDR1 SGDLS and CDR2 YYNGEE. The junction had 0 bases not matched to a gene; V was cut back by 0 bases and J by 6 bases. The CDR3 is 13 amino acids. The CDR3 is CASSVGTSNEQFF. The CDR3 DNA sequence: TGTGCCAGCAGCGTAGGGACTAGCAATGAGCAGTTCTTC.

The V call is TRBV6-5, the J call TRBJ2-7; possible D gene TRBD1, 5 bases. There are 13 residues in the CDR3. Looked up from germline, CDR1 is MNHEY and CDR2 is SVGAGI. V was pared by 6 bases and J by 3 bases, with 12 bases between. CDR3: CASRRRENYEQYF. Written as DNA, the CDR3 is TGTGCCAGCAGACGCAGGGAAAACTACGAGCAGTACTTC.